Sequencing of this T cell receptor (beta chain) was carried out in a study of blood T cell repertoires in COVID-19. The protocol was immunoSEQ multiplex PCR, while the TCRdb copy is restricted to in-frame clones and leaves out a portion. The top ten hold about 3.2% of the sample, which has 240,000 or so clones, around 80% seen once. Source material: peripheral blood. The TCR was taken from a woman between 18 and 30 years old with acute or convalescent COVID-19.

The CDR3 loop reads CASSPGGSYEQYF. In DNA form, the CDR3 reads TGTGCCAGTTCCCCCGGCGGGTCCTACGAGCAGTACTTC. The rearrangement uses TRBV28 and TRBJ2-7; perhaps TRBD2 as D (5 bases). Trimming left V 9 bases short and J 1 base short, with 13 bases between. The length of the CDR3 is 13 residues. In germline, CDR1 is MDHEN, CDR2 SYDVKM.